A single sample is the source of the 19 T cell receptor beta chains below, sequenced in a study of blood T cell repertoires in COVID-19. Profiled with immunoSEQ multiplex PCR; TCRdb holds only in-frame clones, not every one. The profile covers just over 20,000 clones, with 86% appearing a single time and around 3.8% taken by the ten largest. The sample comprised peripheral blood. All receptors derive from a man in his fifties with active COVID-19.

This clone has just a few counts. The V call is TRBV18, the J call TRBJ1-2; no definite D call. Trimming shortened V by 2 bases and J by 4 bases, and 8 bases separated the two germline ends. The CDR3 has 13 residues. Germline CDR1 and CDR2: KGHSH and LQKENI. The CDR3 protein is CASSPEGSYGYTF. Written as DNA, the CDR3 is TGTGCCAGCTCACCAGAGGGATCCTATGGCTACACCTTC.

The rearrangement joins TRBV4-1 to TRBJ1-4; weak D call: TRBD1 (5 bases). Trimming pared 0 bases from V and 7 bases from J, leaving 12 bases between. Germline V CDR1 and CDR2: MGHRA, YSYEKL. The CDR3 totals 15 residues. The CDR3 nucleotides are TGCGCCAGCAGCCAAGAGGGGGGGTGGGGTGAAAAACTGTTTTTT. The encoded protein is CASSQEGGWGEKLFF.

The chain is built from TRBV7-9 and TRBJ1-2, with D possibly matching TRBD1 (6 bases). Germline-derived CDR1 and CDR2 are SEHNR and FQNEAQ (reference sequence). V gave up 5 bases and J gave up 6 bases, with 16 bases separating them. This CDR3 has 14 residues. The CDR3 region has the DNA TGTGCCAGCAGCCCAGGGGAGTTTGCGCATGGCTACACCTTC. Translated: CASSPGEFAHGYTF.

The CDR3: CASSILQGGEQYF. Written as DNA, the CDR3 is TGTGCCAGTAGTATACTACAGGGTGGCGAGCAGTACTTC. V is TRBV19 and J is TRBJ2-7; D might be TRBD1 (6 bases). Between the trimmed V and J ends, which lost 2 bases and 6 bases, there was a span of 11 bases. The CDR3 consists of 13 residues. Looked up from germline, CDR1 is LNHDA and CDR2 is SQIVND (reference sequence).

In this sample, this clone turned up a few times. J is TRBJ1-3 and V is TRBV11-2; TRBD1 aligns across 7 bases. Germline V gene data show CDR1 as SGHAT and CDR2 as FQNNGV. V trimming: 5 bases; J trimming: 0 bases; junction bases outside the gene matches: 7. The CDR3 is made up of 16 amino acids. CDR3: CASSAGQLDSGNTIYF. The CDR3 DNA sequence: TGTGCCAGCAGCGCGGGACAGCTAGACTCTGGAAACACCATATATTTT.

The chain uses TRBV5-1 and TRBJ1-1; TRBD1 matches at 7 bases. Germline CDR1 and CDR2: SGHRS and YFSETQ. J lost 3 bases, V lost 4 bases, and 6 bases had no gene match. The CDR3 consists of 14 residues. As DNA, the CDR3 is TGCGCCAGCAGCGTGGCTACAGGGGACACTGAAGCTTTCTTT. Amino acid sequence: CASSVATGDTEAFF.

The J gene is TRBJ1-1, the V gene TRBV7-9; 8 bases align to TRBD1. J lost 6 bases, V lost 2 bases, and 2 bases had no gene match. This CDR3 contains 13 residues. Germline V gene sequence: CDR1 SEHNR, CDR2 FQNEAQ (reference sequence). In nucleotides, the CDR3 is TGTGCCAGCAGCTTACAGGGGGCGTCTGAAGCTTTCTTT. This encodes CASSLQGASEAFF.

The chain uses TRBV7-2 and TRBJ1-1, with a weak D call TRBD1 (5 bases). From germline, CDR1 is SGHTA and CDR2 FQGNSA. This CDR3 is 14 amino acids long. V lost 5 bases and J 6 bases, leaving 16 bases between the germline ends. CDR3: CASSPRVISPEAFF. The CDR3 DNA reads TGTGCCAGCAGCCCCAGGGTTATCAGCCCTGAAGCTTTCTTT.

The J gene is TRBJ2-5, the V gene TRBV6-2 or TRBV6-3, with 9 bases lining up with TRBD2. The germline CDR1 and CDR2 sequences are MNHEY and SVGEGT. This CDR3 has 16 residues. V shed 2 bases, J shed 2 bases, and the junction held 6 bases outside the gene matches. CDR3 sequence reads: CASSYRKAGGQETQYF. The CDR3 bases are TGTGCCAGCAGTTACCGGAAAGCGGGGGGACAAGAGACCCAGTACTTC.

The V and J genes are TRBV6-2 or TRBV6-3 and TRBJ1-5, with D possibly TRBD1 on 6 matching bases. The CDR3 covers 16 residues. Trimming removed 0 bases at V and 2 bases at J, with 11 bases between. Germline CDR1 is MNHEY and CDR2 is SVGEGT. CDR3 loop: CASSYSVRGGNQPQHF. The CDR3 region has the DNA TGTGCCAGCAGTTACTCGGTCAGGGGTGGCAATCAGCCCCAGCATTTT.

The rearrangement uses TRBV2 and TRBJ1-2; 7 nucleotides match TRBD1. In germline, CDR1 is SNHLY, CDR2 FYNNEI. V gave up 7 bases and J gave up 0 bases; unmatched junction bases: 8. The CDR3 is 15 residues long. Here the CDR3 DNA reads TGTGCCAGCACCCCGGTCGACAGGGCTAACTATGGCTACACCTTC. Its protein product is CASTPVDRANYGYTF.

The chain employs TRBV2 and TRBJ2-7; D is perhaps TRBD2 (7 bases). The germline CDR1 and CDR2 sequences are SNHLY and FYNNEI. V was cut by 6 bases and J by 6 bases, with 18 bases left in between. The CDR3 has 14 amino acids. The CDR3 spells CASSGRRGAGEQYF. The DNA for the CDR3 is TGTGCCAGCAGCGGGCGACGGGGGGCGGGCGAGCAGTACTTC. Variable domain in full (rest from reference TRBV2 and TRBJ2-7): EPEVTQTPSHQVTQMGQEVILRCVPISNHLYFYWYRQILGQKVEFLVSFYNNEISEKSEIFDDQFSVERPDGSNFTLKIRSTKLEDSAMYFCASSGRRGAGEQYFGPGTRLTVT.

This chain connects TRBV7-2 to TRBJ2-5; tentative D call: TRBD1 (5 bases). This CDR3 spans 16 amino acids. CDR1 is SGHTA and CDR2 is FQGNSA in the germline V gene. V shed 1 base and J shed 4 bases, with 16 bases lying between them. CDR3 residues: CASSLVGNTRGETQYF. The CDR3 DNA follows: TGTGCCAGCAGCTTAGTCGGCAACACAAGGGGAGAGACCCAGTACTTC. The whole variable domain, filled in from reference TRBV7-2 and TRBJ2-5, reads GAGVSQSPSNKVTEKGKDVELRCDPISGHTALYWYRQSLGQGLEFLIYFQGNSAPDKSGLPSDRFSAERTGGSVSTLTIQRTQQEDSAVYLCASSLVGNTRGETQYFGPGTRLLVL.

This clone has more than one count but fewer than ten. V gene TRBV2 combines with J gene TRBJ1-5; D remains unclear. The V gene lost 7 bases and the J gene lost 2 bases, with 9 bases spanning the gap. CDR3 length: 13 residues. CDR1 is SNHLY, CDR2 FYNNEI, per germline. The CDR3 region has the DNA TGTGCCAGCACCGAGAGGGGCAATCAGCCCCAGCATTTT. Protein sequence: CASTERGNQPQHF.

V gene TRBV6-6 combines with J gene TRBJ1-1; D might be TRBD1 (6 bases). The CDR3 length is 13 residues. From germline, CDR1 is MNHNY and CDR2 SVGAGI (reference sequence). The germline V and J ends were trimmed by 5 bases and 4 bases, with 11 bases remaining between them. CDR3 nucleotide sequence: TGTGCCAGCAGTCCCAGGGGTGGCACTGAAGCTTTCTTT. Translation gives CASSPRGGTEAFF.

The chain couples TRBV27 to TRBJ2-7; TRBD1 agrees at 7 bases. Trimming cost V 7 bases and J 2 bases; bases outside gene matches: 8. This CDR3 is 14 amino acids long. CDR1 and CDR2 (germline): MNHEY, SMNVEV (reference sequence). The CDR3 DNA is TGTGCCAGCAACACCAACAGGGGCCCCTACGAGCAGTACTTC. It codes for CASNTNRGPYEQYF.

The chain employs TRBV7-6 and TRBJ1-1, with D possibly being TRBD1 (6 bases). The CDR3 totals 14 residues. Germline CDR1 SGHVS, CDR2 FNYEAQ. Trimming removed 5 bases from V and 3 bases from J, with 13 bases in between. CDR3 sequence (DNA): TGTGCCAGCAGCACTTTACAGGGCCACACTGAAGCTTTCTTT. It encodes CASSTLQGHTEAFF.

The chain joins TRBV27 to TRBJ2-1; 10 positions match TRBD2. The CDR3 runs to 16 residues. CDR1 is MNHEY and CDR2 is SMNVEV in the germline V gene (reference sequence). V lost 1 base, J lost 7 bases, and 7 bases stayed unmatched. CDR3 in amino acids: CASSLYSSGGKNEQFF. The CDR3 region has the DNA TGTGCCAGCAGTTTATACTCTAGCGGGGGAAAAAATGAGCAGTTCTTC.

This clone was observed a single time. The gene calls are TRBV6-2 or TRBV6-3 and TRBJ2-6; tentatively, D is TRBD2 (6 bases). The CDR3 sequence is 17 residues long. CDR1 MNHEY and CDR2 SVGEGT come from the germline V gene. The ends were cut back, 2 bases at V and 2 bases at J, with 13 bases in the middle. DNA for the CDR3: TGTGCCAGCAGTTACGCGGGGAGAGTGACTGGGGCCAACGTCCTGACTTTC. Amino acid sequence: CASSYAGRVTGANVLTF.